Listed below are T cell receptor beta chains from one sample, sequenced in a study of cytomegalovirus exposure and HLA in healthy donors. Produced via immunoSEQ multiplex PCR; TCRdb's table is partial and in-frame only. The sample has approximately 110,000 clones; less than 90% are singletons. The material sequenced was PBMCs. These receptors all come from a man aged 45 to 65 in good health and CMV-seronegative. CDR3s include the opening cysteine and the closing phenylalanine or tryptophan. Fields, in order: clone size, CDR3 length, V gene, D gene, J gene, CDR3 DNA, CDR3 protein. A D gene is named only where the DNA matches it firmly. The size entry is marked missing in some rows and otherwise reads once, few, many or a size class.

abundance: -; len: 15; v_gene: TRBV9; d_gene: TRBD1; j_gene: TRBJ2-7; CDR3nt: TGTGCCAGCAGCACCTGGGGACAGGTCGTAGACGAGCAGTACTTC; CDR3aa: CASSTWGQVVDEQYF
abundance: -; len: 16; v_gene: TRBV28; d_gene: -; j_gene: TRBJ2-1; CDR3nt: TGTGCCAGCAGTCCAACCCCGGGAGCCTCCTACAATGAGCAGTTCTTC; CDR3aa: CASSPTPGASYNEQFF
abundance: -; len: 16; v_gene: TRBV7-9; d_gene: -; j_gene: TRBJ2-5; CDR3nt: TGTGCCAGCAGCTCATGGGGGGTTGCGTCCAAAGAGACCCAGTACTTC; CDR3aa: CASSSWGVASKETQYF
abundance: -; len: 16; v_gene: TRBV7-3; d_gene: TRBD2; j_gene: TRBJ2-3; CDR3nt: TGTGCCAGCAGCCCCTTTAGCGGGAGGGCGGCAGATACGCAGTATTTT; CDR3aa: CASSPFSGRAADTQYF
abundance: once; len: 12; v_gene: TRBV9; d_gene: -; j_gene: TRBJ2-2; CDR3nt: TGTGCCAGCTCCGCAGGGTCCGGGGAGCTGTTTTTT; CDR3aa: CASSAGSGELFF
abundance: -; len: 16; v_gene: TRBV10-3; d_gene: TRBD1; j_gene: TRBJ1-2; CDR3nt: TGTGCCATCAGTGAGTCGGTATGGGACAGGGAGTATGGCTACACCTTC; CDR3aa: CAISESVWDREYGYTF
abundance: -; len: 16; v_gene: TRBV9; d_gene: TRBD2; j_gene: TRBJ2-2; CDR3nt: TGTGCCAGCAGCCCCGGGCTAGCGGCTAACACCGGGGAGCTGTTTTTT; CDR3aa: CASSPGLAANTGELFF
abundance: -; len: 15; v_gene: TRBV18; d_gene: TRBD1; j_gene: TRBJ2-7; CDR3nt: TGTGCCAGCTCACGAGAAGGGACAGGGGGCTACGAGCAGTACTTC; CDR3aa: CASSREGTGGYEQYF
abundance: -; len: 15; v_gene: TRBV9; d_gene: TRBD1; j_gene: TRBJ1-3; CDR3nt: TGTGCCAGCAGCGTTACAGGGGTTCATGGAAACACCATATATTTT; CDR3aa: CASSVTGVHGNTIYF
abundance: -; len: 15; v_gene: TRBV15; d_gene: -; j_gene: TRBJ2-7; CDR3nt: TGTGCCACCAGCAGACGCAGACTACCCCTCGACGAGCAGTACTTC; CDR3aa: CATSRRRLPLDEQYF
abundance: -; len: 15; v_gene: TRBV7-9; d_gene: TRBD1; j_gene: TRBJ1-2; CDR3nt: TGTGCCAGCAGAGCAGGGGGCGGGGGATTCTATGGCTACACCTTC; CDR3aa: CASRAGGGGFYGYTF
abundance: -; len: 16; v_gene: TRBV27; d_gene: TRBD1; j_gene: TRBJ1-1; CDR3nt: TGTGCCAGCAGTCCATTGACAGGGAAGAGGGGCACTGAAGCTTTCTTT; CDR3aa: CASSPLTGKRGTEAFF
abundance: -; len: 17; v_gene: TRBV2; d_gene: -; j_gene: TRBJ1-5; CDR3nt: TGTGCCAGCAAGAGTACAGGGTTTAGGGATAGCAATCAGCCCCAGCATTTT; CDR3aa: CASKSTGFRDSNQPQHF
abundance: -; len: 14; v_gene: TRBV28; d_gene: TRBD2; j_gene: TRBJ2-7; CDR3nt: TGTGCCAGCAGACCGACTAGCAGATCGGGGGAGCAGTACTTC; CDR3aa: CASRPTSRSGEQYF
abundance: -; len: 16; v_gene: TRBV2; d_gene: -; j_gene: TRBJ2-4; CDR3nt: TGTGCCAGCAGTGAAGCGTCGGAGGGCTCCAAAAACATTCAGTACTTC; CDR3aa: CASSEASEGSKNIQYF
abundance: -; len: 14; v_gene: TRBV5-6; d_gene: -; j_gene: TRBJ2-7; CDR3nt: TGTGCCAGCAGCCCTACGACGGGGGAGCAACGGCAGTACTTC; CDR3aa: CASSPTTGEQRQYF
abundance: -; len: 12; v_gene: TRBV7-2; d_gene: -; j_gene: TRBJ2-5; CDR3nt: TGTGCCAGTAGACTAAACCAAGAGACCCAGTACTTC; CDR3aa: CASRLNQETQYF
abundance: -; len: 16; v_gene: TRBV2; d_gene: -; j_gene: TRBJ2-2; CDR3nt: TGTGCCAGCAGTGTCAGCAGGGGCCCTGACACCGGGGAGCTGTTTTTT; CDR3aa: CASSVSRGPDTGELFF
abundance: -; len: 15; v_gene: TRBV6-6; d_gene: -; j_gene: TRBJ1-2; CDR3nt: TGTGCCAGCAGTTCCCCTTGGGAGGGGAACTATGGCTACACCTTC; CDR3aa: CASSSPWEGNYGYTF
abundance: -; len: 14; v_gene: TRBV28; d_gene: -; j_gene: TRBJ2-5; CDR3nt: TGTGCCAGCAGTTTAGAAGGTGGGGGGTGGGCCCAGTACTTC; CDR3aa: CASSLEGGGWAQYF
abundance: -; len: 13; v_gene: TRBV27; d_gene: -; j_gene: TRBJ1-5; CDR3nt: TGTGCCAGCAGTTTGGGGCCTAATCAGCCCCAGCATTTT; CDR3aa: CASSLGPNQPQHF
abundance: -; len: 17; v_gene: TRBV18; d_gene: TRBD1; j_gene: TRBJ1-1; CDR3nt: TGTGCCAGCTCACCATTTGGGCAGGGGGCGCGAGGTACTGAAGCTTTCTTT; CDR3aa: CASSPFGQGARGTEAFF
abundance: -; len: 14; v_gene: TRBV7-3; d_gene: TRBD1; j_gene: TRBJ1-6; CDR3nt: TGTGCCAGCAGCTTCACAGGGGGCGAGTCACCCCTCCACTTT; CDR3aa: CASSFTGGESPLHF
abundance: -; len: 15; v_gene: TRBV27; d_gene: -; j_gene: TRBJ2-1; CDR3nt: TGTGCCAGCAGGCCTACAGGGTCGTCCTACAATGAGCAGTTCTTC; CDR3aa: CASRPTGSSYNEQFF
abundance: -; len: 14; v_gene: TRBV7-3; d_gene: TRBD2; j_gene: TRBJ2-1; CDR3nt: TGTGCCAGCAGCGGTAGCGGGGGGGCCAAAGAGCAGTTCTTC; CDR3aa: CASSGSGGAKEQFF
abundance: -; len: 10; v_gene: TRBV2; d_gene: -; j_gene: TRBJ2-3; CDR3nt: TGTGCCAGCTACTCGAACGCGCAGTATTTT; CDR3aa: CASYSNAQYF
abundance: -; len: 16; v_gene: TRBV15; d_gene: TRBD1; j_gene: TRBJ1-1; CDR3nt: TGTGCCACCAGCAGTCCCCGCAGGGGGATAAACACTGAAGCTTTCTTT; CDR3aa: CATSSPRRGINTEAFF
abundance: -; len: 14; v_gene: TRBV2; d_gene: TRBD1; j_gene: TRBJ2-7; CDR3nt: TGTGCCAGCAGCCGACAGGGGGAGAGCTACGAGCAGTACTTC; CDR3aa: CASSRQGESYEQYF
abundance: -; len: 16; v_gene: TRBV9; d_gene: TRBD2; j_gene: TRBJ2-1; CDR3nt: TGTGCCAGCAGCGTAGCTCTTCTAGCGGGAGTGGGTGAGCAGTTCTTC; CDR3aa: CASSVALLAGVGEQFF
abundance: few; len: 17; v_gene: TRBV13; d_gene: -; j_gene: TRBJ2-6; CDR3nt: TGTGCCAGCAGCTTTACTCCCGCCTACTCTGGGGCCAACGTCCTGACTTTC; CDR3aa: CASSFTPAYSGANVLTF